This TCR beta chain is drawn from a study of Ad26.COV2.S vaccination and SARS-CoV-2 variants. Study information: Among those in the COV1001 Ad26.COV2.S trial arm was the donor.

Notes on this clone: Its antigen is not known.

Data came from immunoSEQ multiplex PCR; TCRdb stores just in-frame clones and leaves some out. The repertoire holds 440,000 or so clones, with roughly nine tenths as singletons. General study points: Relative to placebo recipients, vaccine recipients exhibited elevated spike-specific TCR breadth. Participants given vaccine showed non-spike TCR breadth similar to that of placebo recipients.

The treatment: roughly 19 received Ad26.COV2.S at low or high dose, single or two shots; about 5 received placebo; per-sample allocation not given. Specimens were obtained on day 63 following the first vaccine or placebo injection. Germline CDR1 and CDR2: LNHDA and SQIVND (reference sequence). The CDR3 covers 14 residues. V was clipped by 6 bases and J by 2 bases, with 13 bases between them. Sequenced here: peripheral blood, sampled in a trial of Ad26.COV2.S vaccine versus placebo. J is TRBJ1-2 and V is TRBV19; maybe TRBD1 (6 bases). The receptor's source is a person between 18 and 59 years old who received the Ad26.COV2.S COVID-19 vaccine or a placebo. The CDR3: CASRSAGQNYGYTF. CDR3 coding DNA: TGTGCCAGTAGGTCCGCCGGACAGAACTATGGCTACACCTTC.